This entry concerns a single T cell receptor beta chain. V lost 2 bases to trimming and J lost 1 base; unmatched junction nucleotides: 3. Germline lookup yields CDR1 MNHNS and CDR2 SASEGT. The CDR3 is made up of 16 amino acids. Libraries were prepared by immunoSEQ multiplex PCR; TCRdb keeps only in-frame clonotypes and omits some of them. This sample has approximately 250,000 clones, with around 80% found just once. The data were obtained in a study of blood T cell repertoires in COVID-19. Study context: COVID-19 samples, acute and convalescent, were from the United States, Italy and Spain. Sources were T cells, B-cell-depleted T cells, or PBMCs; the material itself was cDNA or gDNA.

Participants were aged roughly 18 to 95 years, lived in about 26 US areas, and enrolled virtually. The sequencing sample was made of PBMCs or T cells enriched from blood (not recorded which). This sequence originates from a man aged 25 to 40 with acute COVID-19. This rearrangement joins TRBV6-1 to TRBJ2-3, with TRBD2 matching 10 bases. Written as DNA, the CDR3 is TGTGCCAGCAGTGAACGGACTAGCGGACGCACAGATACGCAGTATTTT. Translated, it gives CASSERTSGRTDTQYF.